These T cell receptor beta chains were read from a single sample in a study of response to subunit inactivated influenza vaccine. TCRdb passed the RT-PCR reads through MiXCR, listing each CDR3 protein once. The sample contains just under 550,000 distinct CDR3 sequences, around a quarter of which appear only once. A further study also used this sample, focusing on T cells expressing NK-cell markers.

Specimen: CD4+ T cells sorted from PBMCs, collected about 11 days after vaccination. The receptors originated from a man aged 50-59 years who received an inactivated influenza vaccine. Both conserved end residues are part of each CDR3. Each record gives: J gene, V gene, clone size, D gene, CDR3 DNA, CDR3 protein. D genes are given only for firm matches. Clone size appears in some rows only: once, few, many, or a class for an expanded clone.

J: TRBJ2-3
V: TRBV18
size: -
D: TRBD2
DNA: TGTGCCAGCTCACCACTTATGGGACTATCCTCAGCCGCAGATACGCAGTATTTT
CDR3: CASSPLMGLSSAADTQYF

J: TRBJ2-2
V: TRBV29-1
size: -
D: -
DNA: TGCAGCGTTGGAACGCCTCCGGGACACCCGAACACCGGGGAGCTGTTTTTT
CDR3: CSVGTPPGHPNTGELFF

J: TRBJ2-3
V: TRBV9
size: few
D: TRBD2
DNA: TGTGCCAGCAGCAACGGACTAGCGGAAGCCTACCGCACAGATACGCAGTATTTT
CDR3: CASSNGLAEAYRTDTQYF

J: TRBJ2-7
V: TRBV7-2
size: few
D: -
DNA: TGTGCCAGCAGCTTAGAGGGCCAGCGAAGGCACGAGCAGTACTTC
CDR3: CASSLEGQRRHEQYF

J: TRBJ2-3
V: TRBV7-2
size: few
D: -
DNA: TGTGCCAGCAGCTTACTAGCAACTTTCGGCACAGATACGCAGTATTTT
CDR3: CASSLLATFGTDTQYF

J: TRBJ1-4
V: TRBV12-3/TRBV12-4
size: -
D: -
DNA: TGTGCCAGCAGTTCGGTCGAAAAACTGTTTTTT
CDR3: CASSSVEKLFF

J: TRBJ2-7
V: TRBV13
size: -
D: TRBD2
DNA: TGTGCCAGCAGTGGGACTAGCGGGAGTCGGTCCTACGAGCAGTACTTC
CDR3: CASSGTSGSRSYEQYF

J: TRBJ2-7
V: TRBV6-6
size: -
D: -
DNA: TGTGCCAGCGCGGCTTGGGGGAGCGAGCAGTACTTC
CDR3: CASAAWGSEQYF

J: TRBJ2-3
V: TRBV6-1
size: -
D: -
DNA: TGTGCCAGCAGCCTCGGAGTATCGGGACTGGATACGCAGTATTTT
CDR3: CASSLGVSGLDTQYF

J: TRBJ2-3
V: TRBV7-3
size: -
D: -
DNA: TGTGCCAGCAGCTTTGGAAGGGTGGAGGCGCAGTATTTT
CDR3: CASSFGRVEAQYF

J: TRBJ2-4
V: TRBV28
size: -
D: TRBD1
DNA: TGTGCCAGCAGTTCGCGGACAGGGGAATTAACCCTAGCCAAAAACATTCAGTACTTC
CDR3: CASSSRTGELTLAKNIQYF

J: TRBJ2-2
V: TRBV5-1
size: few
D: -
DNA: TGCGCCAGCAGTAATCCGGGTTCACGGTACACCGGGGAGCTGTTTTTT
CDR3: CASSNPGSRYTGELFF

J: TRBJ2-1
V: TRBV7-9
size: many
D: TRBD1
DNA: TGTGCCAGCAGCACTCGACAGGGGGAGAGGGATGAGCAGTTCTTC
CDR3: CASSTRQGERDEQFF

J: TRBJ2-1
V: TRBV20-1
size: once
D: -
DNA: TGCAGTGCTAGAGATAGTTCGCCCCGGCGGGAGCAGTTCTTC
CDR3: CSARDSSPRREQFF

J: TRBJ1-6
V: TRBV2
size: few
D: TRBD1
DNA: TGTGCCAGCAGAAAAAAAACCGGGACAGGGTATCTCGGTTCACCCCTCCACTTT
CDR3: CASRKKTGTGYLGSPLHF

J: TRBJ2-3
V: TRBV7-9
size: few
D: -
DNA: TGTGCCAGCAGCTTAGAAGGGCTGAGCACAGATACGCAGTATTTT
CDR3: CASSLEGLSTDTQYF

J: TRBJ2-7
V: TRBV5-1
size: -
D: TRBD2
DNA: TGCGCCAGCAGCTTAGCGGGGAGCCTTACCTACGAGCAGTACTTC
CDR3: CASSLAGSLTYEQYF

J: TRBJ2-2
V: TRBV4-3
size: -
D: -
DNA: TGCGCCAGCAGCCAAGCAGGGGTGAACACCGGGGAGCTGTTTTTT
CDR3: CASSQAGVNTGELFF

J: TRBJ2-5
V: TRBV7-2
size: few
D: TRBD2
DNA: TGTGCCAGCAGCTTAAGCGGGGGGCCCCAAGAGACCCAGTACTTC
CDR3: CASSLSGGPQETQYF

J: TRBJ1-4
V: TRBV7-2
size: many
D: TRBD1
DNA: TGTGCCAGCAGCTGGGGACAGGGAAACGAAAAACTGTTTTTT
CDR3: CASSWGQGNEKLFF

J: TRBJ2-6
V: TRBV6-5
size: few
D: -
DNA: TGTGCCAGCAGGTACAGCGACTCTGGGGCCAACGTCCTGACTTTC
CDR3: CASRYSDSGANVLTF

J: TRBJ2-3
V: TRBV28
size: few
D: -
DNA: TGTGCCAGCAGTTTATCGCTGGGTAGGGGCACAGATACGCAGTATTTT
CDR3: CASSLSLGRGTDTQYF

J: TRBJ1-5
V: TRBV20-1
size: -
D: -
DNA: TGCAGTGCTTGGGACGGGGCTCAGCCCCAGCATTTT
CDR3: CSAWDGAQPQHF

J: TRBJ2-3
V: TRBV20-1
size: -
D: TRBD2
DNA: TGCAGTGCTAGGAATCTAGCGGGGAGTGCAGATACGCAGTATTTT
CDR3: CSARNLAGSADTQYF

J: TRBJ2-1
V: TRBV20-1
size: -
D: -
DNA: TGCAGTGCTAGTGGCCTACAAGAGGCCTACAATGAGCAGTTCTTC
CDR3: CSASGLQEAYNEQFF

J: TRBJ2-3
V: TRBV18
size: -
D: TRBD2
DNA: TGTGCCAGCTCAAACAATTTGGGACTAGCGGGAGTAGATACGCAGTATTTT
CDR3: CASSNNLGLAGVDTQYF

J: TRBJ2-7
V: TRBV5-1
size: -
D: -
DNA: TGCGCCAGCAGCTTGGACTACGGAATAGGCAACGAGCAGTACTTC
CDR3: CASSLDYGIGNEQYF

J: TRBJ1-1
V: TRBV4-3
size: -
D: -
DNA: TGCGCCAGCAGCCAAACCTTGGGGGCGAACACTGAAGCTTTCTTT
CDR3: CASSQTLGANTEAFF

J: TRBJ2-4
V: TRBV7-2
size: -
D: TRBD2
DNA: TGTGCCAGCAGCTACTCTTGGGGCGGGAGGGCCGACATTCAGTACTTC
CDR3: CASSYSWGGRADIQYF

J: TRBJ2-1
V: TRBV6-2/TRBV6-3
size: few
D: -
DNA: TGTGCCAGCAGTTACCGCGGGTACAATGAGCAGTTCTTC
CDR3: CASSYRGYNEQFF

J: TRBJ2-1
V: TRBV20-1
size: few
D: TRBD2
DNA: TGCAGTGCTAGCCCAATAGCGGGGGGGCCTTACAATGAGCAGTTCTTC
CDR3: CSASPIAGGPYNEQFF

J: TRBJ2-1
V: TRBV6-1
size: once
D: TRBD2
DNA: TGTGCCAGCAGCCAGGGACTAGCGGGGCGGGGTGAGCAGTTCTTC
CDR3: CASSQGLAGRGEQFF

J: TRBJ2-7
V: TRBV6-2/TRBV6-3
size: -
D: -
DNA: TGTGCCAGCAGGCTAGCAGGTGCCCTCTACGAGCAGTACTTC
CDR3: CASRLAGALYEQYF

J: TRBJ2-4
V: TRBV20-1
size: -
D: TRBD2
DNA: TGCAGTGCCAGCGCGGGGGTAGCCAAAAACATTCAGTACTTC
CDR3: CSASAGVAKNIQYF

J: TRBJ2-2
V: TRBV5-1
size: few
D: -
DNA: TGCGCCAGCAACCGGGGGGACAGGAAGAAATACAACACCGGGGAGCTGTTTTTT
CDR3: CASNRGDRKKYNTGELFF

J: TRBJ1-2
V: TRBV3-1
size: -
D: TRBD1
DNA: TGTGCCAGCAGCCAAGATCGTTTGCGACAGGGTTATGGCTACACCTTC
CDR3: CASSQDRLRQGYGYTF

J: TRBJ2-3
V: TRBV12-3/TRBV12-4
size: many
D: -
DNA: TGTGCCAGCAGCGTAGGACAAACCGATACGCAGTATTTT
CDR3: CASSVGQTDTQYF

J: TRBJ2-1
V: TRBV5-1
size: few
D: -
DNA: TGCGCCAGCAGCTTCTGGCCAACAGACAATGAGCAGTTCTTC
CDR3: CASSFWPTDNEQFF

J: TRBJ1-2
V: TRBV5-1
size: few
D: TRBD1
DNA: TGCGCCAGCAGCTTCGGACAGGGAGGTAACTATGGCTACACCTTC
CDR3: CASSFGQGGNYGYTF

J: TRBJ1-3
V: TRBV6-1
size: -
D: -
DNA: TGTGCCAGCAAATCAGGCTCTGGAAACACCATATATTTT
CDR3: CASKSGSGNTIYF

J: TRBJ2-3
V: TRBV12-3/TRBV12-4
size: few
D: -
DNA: TGTGCCAGCACCTCTCACGGTGGAGATACGCAGTATTTT
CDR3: CASTSHGGDTQYF

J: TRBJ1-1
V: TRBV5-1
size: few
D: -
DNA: TGCGCCAGCAGCTTGGAGACAACAAACACTGAAGCTTTCTTT
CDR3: CASSLETTNTEAFF

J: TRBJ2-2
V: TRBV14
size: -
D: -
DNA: TGTGCCAGTCGGGGGCGGACGAACACCGGGGAGCTGTTTTTT
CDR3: CASRGRTNTGELFF

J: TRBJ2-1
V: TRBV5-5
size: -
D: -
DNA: TGTGCCAGCAGCTTGGGGACAGTTATCTACAATGAGCAGTTCTTC
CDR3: CASSLGTVIYNEQFF

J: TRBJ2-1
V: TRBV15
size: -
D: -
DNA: TGTGCCACCAGCAGAGTCGGGAGATTCGCCTACAATGAGCAGTTCTTC
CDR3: CATSRVGRFAYNEQFF